These 31 T cell receptor beta chains share one sample of origin, sequenced in a study of regulatory T cells in long-lasting Graves disease. The time point here: newly diagnosed GD, antithyroid drugs for less than 3 months. PBMCs were the source of the RNA used for TCR sequencing. CDR3-region Arm-PCR and iRepertoire HTBI primers produced the TCR beta libraries. TCRdb itself ran the multiplex PCR reads through MiXCR, one entry per CDR3 protein. The sample records hundreds of thousands of distinct CDR3 sequences, 15% to 20% being singletons. Another study also made use of these data, one on T cells in Graves' hyperthyroidism and ophthalmopathy.

The specimen was peripheral blood mononuclear cells (PBMCs), collected at new diagnosis, from a patient treated with antithyroid drugs. These TCRs come from a woman aged 35-60 years with Graves disease.

This clonotype was observed at least ten times. Here the CDR3 DNA reads TGTGCCAGCACCTCTCTGGCGGTCAATGAGCAGTTCTTC. Translation: CASTSLAVNEQFF. V is TRBV6-1 and J is TRBJ2-1, with D unresolved. Germline V gene sequence: CDR1 MNHNS, CDR2 SASEGT. This CDR3 region has 13 residues. The ends were cut back, 7 bases at V and 6 bases at J, with 13 bases in the middle.

Many counts were recorded for this clonotype. The chain joins TRBV7-2 to TRBJ2-5; 7 bases line up with TRBD2. Germline lookup yields CDR1 SGHTA and CDR2 FQGNSA. The junction had 19 bases not matched to a gene; V was cut back by 4 bases and J by 5 bases. The CDR3 contains 18 residues. The CDR3 DNA reads TGTGCCAGCAGCTCCTACAAGTCCCGGGGGGTCTCGGGGGAGACCCAGTACTTC. As protein: CASSSYKSRGVSGETQYF.

The chain links TRBV29-1 to TRBJ2-2; 11 positions match TRBD1. Trimming at V came to 6 bases and at J to 6 bases, leaving 6 bases not matched to a gene. The CDR3 is 14 residues long. Germline V CDR1 and CDR2: SQVTM, ANQGSEA. The CDR3 loop is CSVNRDRGAGELFF. The CDR3 region has the DNA TGCAGCGTAAACCGGGACAGGGGGGCCGGGGAGCTGTTTTTT.

This clonotype was counted between two and nine times. The chain recombines TRBV7-6 with TRBJ1-1; no reliable D call. This CDR3 has 15 amino acids. Germline V gives CDR1 SGHVS, CDR2 FNYEAQ. Trimming cost V 2 bases and J 4 bases, with 14 bases left between them. The CDR3 bases are TGTGCCAGCAGCTTAAGAAAGGGAGGGAGCACTGAAGCTTTCTTT. It encodes CASSLRKGGSTEAFF.

This CDR3 reads CASIGPSHEQYF. The CDR3, as DNA: TGTGCCAGCATCGGTCCCAGTCACGAGCAGTACTTC. The genes are TRBV28 and TRBJ2-7; D uncertain. The CDR3 is 12 residues long. V lost 7 bases and J lost 5, with 12 bases in between. Germline V gene lookup returns CDR1 MDHEN and CDR2 SYDVKM.

This clonotype came up a few times. V gene TRBV6-2 or TRBV6-3 combines with J gene TRBJ2-6, with D hard to call. Per germline, CDR1 MNHEY and CDR2 SVGEGT. Deletions cut 1 base from V and 0 bases from J, with 4 bases between. The CDR3 sequence is 15 residues long. CDR3 nucleotides: TGTGCCAGCAGTTACTACAGCTCTGGGGCCAACGTCCTGACTTTC. It is translated as CASSYYSSGANVLTF.

The sample holds many counts of this clonotype. The chain combines TRBV6-9 with TRBJ2-3; either TRBD1 or TRBD2 may supply D (6 bases each). The CDR3 is 17 amino acids. In germline, CDR1 is MNHGY, CDR2 SVAAGI. V was trimmed by 3 bases and J by 2 bases, leaving 18 bases between them. The CDR3 region is CASSYPARGEYTDTQYF. Here the CDR3 DNA reads TGTGCCAGCAGTTACCCTGCGAGGGGGGAGTACACAGATACGCAGTATTTT.

V is TRBV5-6 and J is TRBJ1-3; weak D call: TRBD1 (6 bases). V shed 1 base and J shed 2 bases, with 16 bases lying between them. The CDR3 sequence is 17 residues long. Germline V gives CDR1 SGHDT, CDR2 YYEEEE. CDR3 protein: CASSLFGGLGAGNTIYF. The CDR3 DNA is TGTGCCAGCAGCTTGTTTGGGGGGCTAGGAGCTGGAAACACCATATATTTT.

CDR3 bases: TGTGCCACCAGTGACGCCCGTTTGGAAAAACTGTTTTTT. Translated, it gives CATSDARLEKLFF. This chain connects TRBV24-1 to TRBJ1-4; unclear D gene. This CDR3 comprises 13 residues. Trimming shortened V by 4 bases and J by 8 bases, and 10 bases separated the two germline ends. The germline gives CDR1 KGHDR, CDR2 SFDVKD.

This clonotype was seen ten or more times. The chain recombines TRBV28 with TRBJ2-3, with 11 nucleotides matching TRBD2. Losses at the gene ends were 4 bases for V and 7 bases for J; bases not matched to a gene: 7. The CDR3 length is 15 residues. Germline loops: CDR1 MDHEN, CDR2 SYDVKM. CDR3 loop: CASSSLAGGPYTQYF. The CDR3 DNA sequence: TGTGCCAGCAGTTCCTTAGCGGGGGGGCCATATACGCAGTATTTT.

As concerns this clonotype: A much larger clone differs by one base, so this may be a read error. This chain links TRBV19 with TRBJ2-1; 7 bases line up with TRBD1. V lost 2 bases, J lost 1 base, and 2 bases stayed unmatched. Germline V CDR1 and CDR2: LNHDA, SQIVND (reference sequence). This CDR3 spans 15 amino acids. The CDR3 DNA sequence: TGTGCCAGTAGTATACAGGGGGTGTCCTACAATGAGCAGTTCTTC. It encodes CASSIQGVSYNEQFF.

In this sample, this clonotype turned up a few times. The junction and the germline gene differ at one end; a read error may be behind it. The rearrangement joins TRBV29-1 to TRBJ2-1; no definite D call. Germline V gives CDR1 SQVTM, CDR2 ANQGSEA. The CDR3 is made up of 14 amino acids. CDR3 nucleotide sequence: TGCAGCGCTGTAAGTGGGCTTGCGTACAATGGGCAGTTCTTC. It yields the protein CSAVSGLAYNGQFF.

This clonotype was counted ten times or more. The chain links TRBV11-2 to TRBJ2-1, with TRBD1 identical over 8 bases. CDR1 and CDR2 from the germline V gene are SGHAT and FQNNGV. The CDR3 runs 14 residues. With 5 bases clipped from V and 8 bases from J, the junction kept 8 bases outside the gene matches. The CDR3 DNA follows: TGTGCCAGCAGCCCCCCAGGGGGCCGGGATGAGCAGTTCTTC. It codes for CASSPPGGRDEQFF.

The chain recombines TRBV28 with TRBJ2-7, with D uncertain. Trimming cost V 6 bases and J 7 bases, with 10 bases left between them. The CDR3 contains 11 residues. From germline, CDR1 is MDHEN and CDR2 SYDVKM. CDR3 protein: CASSYHLEQYF. CDR3 DNA sequence: TGTGCCAGCAGCTACCACTTGGAGCAGTACTTC. The complete variable domain, with remaining parts taken from reference TRBV28 and TRBJ2-7, reads DVKVTQSSRYLVKRTGEKVFLECVQDMDHENMFWYRQDPGLGLRLIYFSYDVKMKEKGDIPEGYSVSREKKERFSLILESASTNQTSMYLCASSYHLEQYFGPGTRLTVT.

This clonotype was counted ten times or more. This sequence joins TRBV7-2 and TRBJ2-1, with 8 bases that match TRBD2. The CDR3 extends over 16 amino acids. After removal of 3 bases from V and 6 bases from J, the junction contained 10 bases not matched to a gene. Germline assignment: CDR1 SGHTA and CDR2 FQGNSA. CDR3 bases: TGTGCCAGCAGCTTGTTATCGGGGGGGGCGACCAATGAGCAGTTCTTC. It translates to CASSLLSGGATNEQFF.

There are a few counts of this clonotype. The chain recombines TRBV5-1 with TRBJ2-1; D possibly uses TRBD1 or TRBD2 (5 bases each). The V end lost 6 bases, the J end lost 8 bases, and 15 bases lay between the germline ends. The CDR3 is 13 amino acids. CDR1 and CDR2 from the germline V gene are SGHRS and YFSETQ. CDR3 amino acids: CASTTGTIDEQFF. DNA for the CDR3: TGCGCCAGCACCACGGGGACCATCGATGAGCAGTTCTTC. Combining the CDR3 with reference TRBV5-1 and TRBJ2-1 gives the whole variable domain KAGVTQTPRYLIKTRGQQVTLSCSPISGHRSVSWYQQTPGQGLQFLFEYFSETQRNKGNFPGRFSGRQFSNSRSEMNVSTLELGDSALYLCASTTGTIDEQFFGPGTRLTVL.

This clonotype occurred a few times. The chain carries TRBV10-3 and TRBJ2-4; the match to TRBD1 covers 10 bases. The junction had 6 bases not matched to a gene; V was cut back by 6 bases and J by 1 base. In germline, CDR1 is ENHRY, CDR2 SYGVKD. The CDR3 covers 16 residues. CDR3 loop: CAISSPGQGAKNIQYF. CDR3 nucleotides: TGTGCCATCAGCTCACCGGGACAGGGGGCCAAAAACATTCAGTACTTC.

The V and J genes are TRBV5-1 and TRBJ2-3; 8 bases align to TRBD2. The J segment lost 2 bases and the V segment lost 3 bases, leaving 11 bases of the junction unmatched. Germline assignment: CDR1 SGHRS and CDR2 YFSETQ. CDR3 size: 17 residues. CDR3 bases: TGCGCCAGCAGCTCCTCCCTACGGGGGGGCTCCACAGATACGCAGTATTTT. It yields the protein CASSSSLRGGSTDTQYF.

This clonotype was counted ten times or more. The rearrangement links TRBV6-1 to TRBJ1-3; D unclear. In germline, CDR1 is MNHNS, CDR2 SASEGT. CDR3 length equals 12 residues. Trimming took off 2 bases at V and 7 bases at J, with 6 bases between the two ends. In DNA form, the CDR3 reads TGTGCCAGCAGTGAACCGGGTAACACCATATATTTT. Translating gives CASSEPGNTIYF.

This clonotype was counted only a few times. The chain links TRBV30 to TRBJ2-7; TRBD1 is a possible D gene (5 bases). V was trimmed by 1 base and J by 0 bases, leaving 7 bases between them. Germline-derived CDR1 and CDR2 are GTSNPN and SVGIG (reference sequence). This CDR3 contains 13 residues. CDR3 sequence: CAWSGGSSYEQYF. The CDR3 DNA sequence: TGTGCCTGGAGTGGGGGCAGCTCCTACGAGCAGTACTTC. The whole variable domain, remainder taken from reference TRBV30 and TRBJ2-7, is SQTIHQWPATLVQPVGSPLSLECTVEGTSNPNLYWYRQAAGRGLQLLFYSVGIGQISSEVPQNLSASRPQDRQFILSSKKLLLSDSGFYLCAWSGGSSYEQYFGPGTRLTVT.

In this sample, this clonotype turned up a few times. The chain recombines TRBV9 with TRBJ2-3; D unresolved. V was shortened by 3 bases and J by 4 bases, with 6 bases between the two germline ends. Germline-derived CDR1 and CDR2 are SGDLS and YYNGEE. The CDR3 loop spans 12 amino acids. The CDR3 DNA follows: TGTGCCAGCAGCGCCGTCCCAGATACGCAGTATTTT. This gives the protein CASSAVPDTQYF.

This clonotype was recorded many times. The V gene is TRBV7-9, the J gene TRBJ1-5; 7 bases fit TRBD1. V trimming: 5 bases; J trimming: 3 bases; junction bases outside the gene matches: 7. The CDR3 contains 15 residues. Germline lookup yields CDR1 SEHNR and CDR2 FQNEAQ (reference sequence). The CDR3 reads CASSRGTEDNQPQHF. The CDR3 DNA follows: TGTGCCAGCAGCCGGGGGACAGAGGACAATCAGCCCCAGCATTTT.

The chain is built from TRBV20-1 and TRBJ2-1, with 12 nucleotides matching TRBD2. Trimming took 0 bases from V and 7 from J; bases not matched to a gene: 7. Germline V gives CDR1 DFQATT, CDR2 SNEGSKA (reference sequence). There are 16 residues in the CDR3. CDR3 DNA sequence: TGCAGTGCTAGAGATTCTAGCGGGAGGGCCGGGAATGAGCAGTTCTTC. This translates into CSARDSSGRAGNEQFF.

The rearrangement uses TRBV6-1 and TRBJ1-5; D ambiguous. There are 17 residues in the CDR3. Germline V gene data show CDR1 as MNHNS and CDR2 as SASEGT. V was cut by 2 bases and J by 9 bases, with 23 bases left in between. The CDR3 coding sequence is TGTGCCAGCAGTGAATTACTCGGATGGAGGGAGGTCCCGCCCCAGCATTTT. Its protein is CASSELLGWREVPPQHF.

This clonotype has a count of ten or more. CDR3 sequence (DNA): TGTGCCAGCAGCCACCGACGTAATAATTCACCCCTCCACTTT. This translates into CASSHRRNNSPLHF. This rearrangement joins TRBV3-1 to TRBJ1-6; D gene ambiguous. In germline, CDR1 is LGHDT, CDR2 YNNKEL (reference sequence). Trimming removed 3 bases from V and 5 bases from J, with 8 bases in between. The CDR3 covers 14 residues.

The sample holds many counts of this clonotype. The chain joins TRBV11-2 to TRBJ1-2; D is undetermined. The germline V gene encodes CDR1 SGHAT and CDR2 FQNNGV. The CDR3 contains 17 residues. V dropped 5 bases and J dropped 6 bases, with 25 bases sitting between them. CDR3: CASSQRVPDDEEHGYTF. The CDR3 bases are TGTGCCAGCAGCCAAAGAGTCCCTGATGACGAGGAGCATGGCTACACCTTC.

This clonotype was seen at least ten times. The chain employs TRBV28 and TRBJ1-2; no clear D gene. There are 13 residues in the CDR3. Trimming pared 6 bases from V and 0 bases from J, leaving 8 bases between. Germline V gives CDR1 MDHEN, CDR2 SYDVKM. The CDR3, as DNA: TGTGCCAGCAGGATAAATGCTAACTATGGCTACACCTTC. This encodes CASRINANYGYTF.

This clonotype was recorded at least ten times. This rearrangement joins TRBV28 to TRBJ1-1; D is ambiguous. The CDR3 is made up of 12 amino acids. Germline CDR1 and CDR2: MDHEN and SYDVKM. With 2 bases removed from V and 6 bases from J, the gap between germline ends came to 7 bases. For the CDR3, the DNA is TGTGCCAGCAGTTTAGTTATCTCTGAAGCTTTCTTT. Its protein is CASSLVISEAFF.

The V and J genes are TRBV6-1 and TRBJ1-2; the D is unclear. This CDR3 spans 12 amino acids. Between the trimmed V and J ends, which lost 10 bases and 1 base, there was a span of 10 bases. CDR1 is MNHNS, CDR2 SASEGT, per germline. The chain's CDR3 is CATSLVNYGYTF. CDR3 bases: TGTGCCACCTCCCTGGTTAACTATGGCTACACCTTC.

The gene calls are TRBV6-1 and TRBJ1-1; 9 bases fit TRBD1. J lost 0 bases, V lost 6 bases, and 8 bases had no gene match. The CDR3 totals 16 residues. The germline V gene has CDR1 MNHNS and CDR2 SASEGT. The CDR3, as DNA: TGTGCCAGCAGAATCTGGACAGGGGAGATGAACACTGAAGCTTTCTTT. The encoded protein is CASRIWTGEMNTEAFF.

Concerning this clonotype itself: A much larger clone differs from this one at a single base, so this may be a read error. The chain combines TRBV20-1 with TRBJ1-1; D might be TRBD1 (5 bases). The CDR3 loop spans 14 amino acids. Germline CDR1 reads DFQATT; CDR2 reads SNEGSKA (reference sequence). CDR3 nucleotide sequence: TGCAGTGCTAGTTCTGCCGGGACGGGAACTGAAGCTCTCTTT. Translating gives CSASSAGTGTEALF.